This section outlines one TCR beta chain sequence together with its context. The clone's antigen remains unknown. Per-base qualities were not stored, and no clone one base away is much larger. Genomic DNA was extracted from sorted cells for sequencing of the TCRbeta CDR3 region. The immunoSEQ Assay was used for sequencing of TCRbeta CDR3 regions. TCRdb's version of the immuneACCESS table is confined to in-frame rearrangements and falls short of the full clone set. An unresolved V gene accounts for under half of the shortfall where checked; the remainder is of unknown origin. The sample table shows some 90,000 clones, and around 87% are seen once. About 4% of the sample lies in the top ten. The sample is drawn from a study of OX40 agonist ivuxolimab in advanced cancers. At the level of the whole study: Ivuxolimab, which targeted the costimulatory receptor OX40 (CD134), was an agonistic, fully human IgG2 monoclonal antibody. Intravenous ivuxolimab was administered to patients every 2 weeks at six dose levels: 0.01, 0.1, 0.3, 1.5, 3 and 10 mg/kg. Of the approximately 54 dose-escalation patients, hepatocellular carcinoma was present in approximately 20, melanoma in around 15, renal cell carcinoma in 9 and head and neck cancer in 9. In the dose-escalation cohort, around four fifths of patients were male, and the mean age was 60 years with a range of roughly 23 to 90. Prior anti-PD-1, anti-PD-L1 or anti-CTLA-4 therapy was permitted, and approximately 40% of dose-escalation patients had received checkpoint inhibitors. Partial responses occurred in three dose-escalation patients, of whom one had hepatocellular carcinoma and two had cutaneous melanoma. Peripheral TCRbeta sequencing aimed to test whether ivuxolimab altered TCR sequence diversity and caused clonal T-cell expansion. The paper describes the monotherapy dose-escalation part (N of about 55 patients) of the phase I trial of ivuxolimab. Paper-wide results and their limitations: At doses of 0.1 to 3.0 mg/kg, clonal expansion of both CD4+ and CD8+ blood T cells was observed from baseline to week 6. The antigen specificity of the clonally expanded peripheral T cells was not determined. After ivuxolimab, more expanded clones were found on average in CD8+ T cells than in CD4+ T cells. In the 0.1-3.0 mg/kg groups, partial responders had among the lowest normalized peripheral clonal expansion, particularly in CD8+ T cells. Low levels of normalized T-cell clonal expansion were also shown by some nonresponding patients.

The trial excluded patients who had a history of autoimmune disease or who were on systemic immunosuppression. Peripheral blood for TCR sequencing was collected from all dose cohorts at baseline, on cycle 4 day 1, and on cycle 7 day 1. Samples came from an open-label, multicenter, first-in-human phase I dose-escalation trial of ivuxolimab. Adults with locally advanced or metastatic melanoma, renal cell, hepatocellular, or head and neck squamous cell carcinoma were enrolled in the trial. Before TCR sequencing, CD4+ and CD8+ T cells were separately sorted from peripheral blood. The clonotype was recovered from an adult with an advanced solid tumor such as melanoma, head and neck, liver or kidney cancer. Sequencing was performed on CD4+ or CD8+ T cells sorted from blood, taken in a trial of the OX40 agonist ivuxolimab.

The DNA reads as follows: TGTGCCTGGGGGGGCATGAATGAGCAGTTCTTC. Protein translation: CAWGGMNEQFF. The rearranged segments are TRBV30 and TRBJ2-1; D gene: possibly TRBD1, on 6 matching bases. The cysteine opens and the phenylalanine closes a CDR3 of 11 amino acids. Just the 33-base CDR3 DNA is kept, in frame starting at base 1. At the junction V is shortened by 5 bases and J by 7 bases, with 9 bases in between. Based on the germline V gene (reference sequence), the CDR1 and CDR2 sequences are GTSNPN and SVGIG.